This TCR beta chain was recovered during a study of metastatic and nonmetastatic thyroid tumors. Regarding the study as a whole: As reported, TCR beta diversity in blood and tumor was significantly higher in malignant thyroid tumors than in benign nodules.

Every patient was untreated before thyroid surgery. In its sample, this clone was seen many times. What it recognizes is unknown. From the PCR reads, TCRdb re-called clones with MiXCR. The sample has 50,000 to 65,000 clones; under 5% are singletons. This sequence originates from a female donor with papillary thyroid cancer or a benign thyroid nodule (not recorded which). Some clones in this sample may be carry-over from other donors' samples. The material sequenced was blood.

The CDR3 nucleotides read TGTGCCATCAGTGCCGGCTGGGGACAGGGACTGGGATCGGGTGAAAAACTGTTTTTT. It is translated as CAISAGWGQGLGSGEKLFF. The chain recombines TRBV10-3 with TRBJ1-4; TRBD1 matches at 9 bases. The V gene's germline CDR1 is ENHRY and CDR2 SYGVKD. Losses at the gene ends were 4 bases for V and 7 bases for J; bases not matched to a gene: 19. The CDR3 is 19 amino acids.